Detailed here is one T cell receptor (beta chain). As yet, its antigen is unknown. Trimming removed 4 bases from V and 5 bases from J; junction bases left unmatched: 13. The CDR3 loop spans 17 amino acids. Per germline, CDR1 SGHTS and CDR2 YDEGEE. The source of the sample is a study of neurological immune-mediated disorders. One entry per CDR3 protein results from TCRdb running MiXCR on the 5' RACE reads. Of nearly 60,000 distinct CDR3 sequences listed, 3.5% were seen once; the top ten hold around 3.3%. The study's findings and limits: Among expanded clones, no CDR3 amino acid sequences were shared across subjects, a pattern suggesting private repertoires in all groups.

V and J are TRBV5-8 and TRBJ1-1; 11 bases map to TRBD1. The TCR comes from a woman aged 25 to 39 with multiple sclerosis. Sequencing was performed on PBMCs. CDR3 DNA: TGTGCCAGCAGCCGAAGGGGGACAGGGGGAAAGAATACTGAAGCTTTCTTT. Protein sequence: CASSRRGTGGKNTEAFF.